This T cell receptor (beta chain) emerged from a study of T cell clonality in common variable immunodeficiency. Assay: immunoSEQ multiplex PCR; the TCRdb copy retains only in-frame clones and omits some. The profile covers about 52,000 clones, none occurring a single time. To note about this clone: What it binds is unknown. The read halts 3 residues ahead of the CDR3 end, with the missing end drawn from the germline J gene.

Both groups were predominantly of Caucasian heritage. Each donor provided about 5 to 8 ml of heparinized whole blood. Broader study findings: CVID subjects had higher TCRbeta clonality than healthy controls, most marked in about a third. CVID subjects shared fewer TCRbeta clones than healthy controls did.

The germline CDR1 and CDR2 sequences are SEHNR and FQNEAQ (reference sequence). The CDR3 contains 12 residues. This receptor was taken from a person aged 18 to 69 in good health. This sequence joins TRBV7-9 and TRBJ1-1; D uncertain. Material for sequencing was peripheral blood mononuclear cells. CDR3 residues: CASSLWAPEAFF. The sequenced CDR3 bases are TGTGCCAGCAGCTTATGGGCACCCGAA. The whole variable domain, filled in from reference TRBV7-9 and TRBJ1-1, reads DTGVSQNPRHKITKRGQNVTFRCDPISEHNRLYWYRQTLGQGPEFLTYFQNEAQLEKSRLLSDRFSAERPKGSFSTLEIQRTEQGDSAMYLCASSLWAPEAFFGQGTRLTVV.